This TCR beta chain was profiled in a study of cytomegalovirus exposure and HLA in healthy donors. The CDR3 is made up of 15 amino acids. V lost 6 bases to trimming and J lost 2 bases, with 14 bases between them. The germline V gene encodes CDR1 MDHEN and CDR2 SYDVKM. PCR involved 60 Vbeta and 13 Jbeta primers. The assay was immunoSEQ multiplex PCR, and TCRdb's table has in-frame clones only and misses some. The sample has fewer than 130,000 clones; around 84% are singletons. Study-level findings and limits: In a later analysis, several top co-occurrence clusters appeared linked to parvovirus B19, influenza, CMV and Epstein-Barr virus.

Turning to this clone: Its specificity is not known.

The chain combines TRBV28 with TRBJ2-4; TRBD1 is a possible D gene (6 bases). Sequences were obtained from PBMCs. The clonotype was recovered from a woman aged 25 to 45 in good health and CMV-seronegative. The CDR3: CASRDRSIPKNIQYF. The CDR3 nucleotides read TGTGCCAGCAGAGACAGGTCCATACCCAAAAACATTCAGTACTTC.